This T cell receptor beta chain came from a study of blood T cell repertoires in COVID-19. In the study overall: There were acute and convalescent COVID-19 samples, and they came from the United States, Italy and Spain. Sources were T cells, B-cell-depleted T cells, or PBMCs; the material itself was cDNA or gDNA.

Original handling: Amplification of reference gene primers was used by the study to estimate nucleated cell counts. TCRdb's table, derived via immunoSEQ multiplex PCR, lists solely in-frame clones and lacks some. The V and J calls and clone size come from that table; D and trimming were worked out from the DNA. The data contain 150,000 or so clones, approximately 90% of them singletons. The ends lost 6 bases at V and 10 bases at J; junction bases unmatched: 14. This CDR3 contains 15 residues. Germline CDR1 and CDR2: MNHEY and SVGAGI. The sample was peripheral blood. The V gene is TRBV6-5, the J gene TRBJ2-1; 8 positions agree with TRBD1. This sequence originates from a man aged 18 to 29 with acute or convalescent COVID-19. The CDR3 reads CASRTGDRTPREQFF. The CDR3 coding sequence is TGTGCCAGCAGGACAGGGGACCGGACCCCACGGGAGCAGTTCTTC.